The 23 T cell receptor beta chains below were found in one sample sequenced in a study of response to subunit inactivated influenza vaccine. One entry per CDR3 protein results from TCRdb running MiXCR on the RT-PCR reads. In the table there are approximately 500,000 distinct CDR3 sequences, roughly a quarter of which are singletons. These sequences were also reported in another study, on T cells expressing NK-cell markers. That paper adds: UMIs accompanied the 5'RACE template switching by which TCR beta cDNA was made.

This specimen was CD4+ T cells sorted from PBMCs, taken roughly 12 days after vaccination. All receptors come from a man aged 45-60 years who received an inactivated influenza vaccine.

This clonotype was seen more than once but under ten times. The rearrangement uses TRBV4-2 and TRBJ2-2; the D is unclear. The V gene's germline CDR1 is LGHNA and CDR2 YNFKEQ. Trimming stripped 0 bases from V and 5 bases from J, with 22 bases between. This CDR3 spans 19 amino acids. CDR3 sequence: CASSQDVGRTGLGTGELFF. The CDR3 bases are TGTGCCAGCAGCCAAGATGTAGGGCGAACGGGCCTTGGGACCGGGGAGCTGTTTTTT.

This clonotype was counted a few times. The chain combines TRBV6-2 or TRBV6-3 with TRBJ1-1, with D possibly TRBD1 on 6 matching bases. Trimming removed 0 bases at V and 1 base at J, with 15 bases between. Per the germline V gene, CDR1 is MNHEY and CDR2 is SVGEGT. The CDR3 loop spans 17 amino acids. In DNA form, the CDR3 reads TGTGCCAGCAGTTACTCGATGCGGGGGGCGCGGAACACTGAAGCTTTCTTT. As protein: CASSYSMRGARNTEAFF.

This chain connects TRBV18 to TRBJ2-2, with 11 bases that match TRBD2. Germline assignment: CDR1 KGHSH and CDR2 LQKENI. V lost 1 base, J lost 4 bases, and 11 bases stayed unmatched. CDR3 length equals 19 residues. The CDR3 DNA reads as TGTGCCAGCTCACCACTCCTAGCGGGGGGCCTCAGTCTCACCGGGGAGCTGTTTTTT. Translated, it gives CASSPLLAGGLSLTGELFF.

V is TRBV6-5 and J is TRBJ1-4; a weak D match, TRBD1 (5 bases). V shed 0 bases and J shed 8 bases, with 13 bases lying between them. The germline CDR1 and CDR2 sequences are MNHEY and SVGAGI. The CDR3 has 15 amino acids. CDR3 nucleotide sequence: TGTGCCAGCAGTTACTCGAGATGGGGGAGGGAAAAACTGTTTTTT. It is translated as CASSYSRWGREKLFF.

V gene TRBV3-1 combines with J gene TRBJ2-5, with D perhaps TRBD1 (5 bases). CDR1 and CDR2 from the germline V gene are LGHDT and YNNKEL (reference sequence). The V end lost 6 bases, the J end lost 5 bases, and 13 bases lay between the germline ends. This CDR3 is built from 13 residues. The CDR3 DNA reads TGTGCCAGCAGTAGCTTTAGGGGCGAGACCCAGTACTTC. Its protein is CASSSFRGETQYF.

The chain recombines TRBV14 with TRBJ1-5; the D is unclear. The germline V gene has CDR1 SGHDN and CDR2 FVKESK. With 6 bases removed from V and 4 bases from J, the gap between germline ends came to 13 bases. This CDR3 spans 14 amino acids. The CDR3 loop is CASRPPRWNQPQHF. The CDR3 DNA sequence: TGTGCCAGCAGGCCCCCAAGGTGGAATCAGCCCCAGCATTTT.

This chain links TRBV3-1 with TRBJ2-2; 10 positions agree with TRBD2. The V gene's germline CDR1 is LGHDT and CDR2 YNNKEL (reference sequence). CDR3 size: 16 residues. V dropped 2 bases and J dropped 3; count of bases not matched to a gene: 3. The chain's CDR3 is CASSQPGLAYTGELFF. CDR3 in DNA: TGTGCCAGCAGCCAACCGGGACTAGCGTACACCGGGGAGCTGTTTTTT.

This clonotype has a handful of counts. The chain carries TRBV9 and TRBJ2-6; possible D gene TRBD1, 5 bases. V dropped 0 bases and J dropped 4 bases, with 20 bases sitting between them. CDR1 is SGDLS, CDR2 YYNGEE, per germline. CDR3 length equals 19 residues. For the CDR3, the DNA is TGTGCCAGCAGCGTAGGCACAGGCTCATACCTTTGGGGGGCCAACGTCCTGACTTTC. Its translation: CASSVGTGSYLWGANVLTF.

This rearrangement joins TRBV15 to TRBJ2-1; 7 bases are shared with TRBD1. The germline V gene has CDR1 LNHNV and CDR2 YYDKDF (reference sequence). V gave up 4 bases and J gave up 12 bases; unmatched junction bases: 9. This CDR3 region has 13 residues. The CDR3 is CATSKGTDTSQFF. The CDR3 nucleotides are TGTGCCACCAGCAAAGGGACAGATACTTCGCAGTTCTTC.

This chain uses TRBV3-1 with TRBJ2-5; 7 bases fit TRBD2. The germline gives CDR1 LGHDT, CDR2 YNNKEL (reference sequence). CDR3 length: 14 residues. The J segment lost 2 bases and the V segment lost 8 bases, leaving 8 bases of the junction unmatched. The CDR3 here is CASLGTTLQETQYF. The CDR3 nucleotides read TGTGCCAGCCTCGGGACTACGTTACAAGAGACCCAGTACTTC.

This clonotype was seen at least ten times. The chain recombines TRBV13 with TRBJ1-2; 7 bases agree with TRBD1. CDR1 and CDR2 (germline): PRHDT, FYEKMQ (reference sequence). V was clipped by 5 bases and J by 4 bases; unmatched bases: 13. This CDR3 is 16 amino acids long. This CDR3 reads CASSIEEGARGYGYTF. DNA of the CDR3: TGTGCCAGCAGCATCGAGGAGGGGGCGCGAGGCTATGGCTACACCTTC. Complete variable domain (other parts from reference TRBV13 and TRBJ1-2): AAGVIQSPRHLIKEKRETATLKCYPIPRHDTVYWYQQGPGQDPQFLISFYEKMQSDKGSIPDRFSAQQFSDYHSELNMSSLELGDSALYFCASSIEEGARGYGYTFGSGTRLTVV.

This clonotype turned up a few times. The chain has TRBV5-1 and TRBJ2-7, with 9 positions matching TRBD1. With 0 bases clipped from V and 6 bases from J, the junction kept 4 bases outside the gene matches. In germline, CDR1 is SGHRS, CDR2 YFSETQ. This CDR3 comprises 14 residues. The CDR3, as DNA: TGCGCCAGCAGCTTGGGGATGGACAGGGGCGAGCAGTACTTC. This encodes CASSLGMDRGEQYF.

This clonotype was seen repeatedly, ten times or more. V and J are TRBV6-6 and TRBJ2-3; D is unclear. This CDR3 contains 10 residues. The V and J ends lost 6 bases and 6 bases respectively, with 4 bases between them. The V gene's germline CDR1 is MNHNY and CDR2 SVGAGI (reference sequence). The CDR3 sequence is CASRHDTQYF. The CDR3, as DNA: TGTGCCAGCAGGCACGATACGCAGTATTTT.

The chain couples TRBV7-2 to TRBJ2-1; 9 bases are shared with TRBD2. V gave up 1 base and J gave up 2 bases; unmatched junction bases: 3. CDR1 and CDR2 (germline): SGHTA, FQGNSA. The CDR3 consists of 16 residues. CDR3 bases: TGTGCCAGCAGCTTAGGCGGGGGGGCGCCCTACAATGAGCAGTTCTTC. As protein: CASSLGGGAPYNEQFF.

The V gene is TRBV2, the J gene TRBJ2-1, with 8 bases fitting TRBD1. V lost 1 base and J lost 2; bases outside the gene matches: 10. Looked up from germline, CDR1 is SNHLY and CDR2 is FYNNEI. CDR3 length: 18 residues. DNA of the CDR3: TGTGCCAGCAGTGAAGAGGGGTTCCAGGGGGCGCCCTACAATGAGCAGTTCTTC. It specifies CASSEEGFQGAPYNEQFF.

V is TRBV12-3 or TRBV12-4 and J is TRBJ2-3; 9 bases are a match to TRBD2. This CDR3 is 15 amino acids long. Trimming took 6 bases from V and 1 from J; bases not matched to a gene: 5. The CDR3 DNA sequence: TGTGCCAGCAGCCGCGGGGGGGGCCGCACAGATACGCAGTATTTT. It translates to CASSRGGGRTDTQYF.

DNA for the CDR3: TGTGCCAGCAGTTACTCGGTTGCTGCCGCCACCTCCTACAATGAGCAGTTCTTC. It specifies CASSYSVAAATSYNEQFF. The genes are TRBV6-5 and TRBJ2-1; D uncertain. Trimming left V 0 bases short and J 0 bases short, with 15 bases between. Germline assignment: CDR1 MNHEY and CDR2 SVGAGI. CDR3 length equals 18 residues.

CDR3 sequence (DNA): TGCGCCAGCAGCCAAGGAGCCCTCGGTGGCTACACCTTC. Translation: CASSQGALGGYTF. The V and J genes are TRBV4-1 and TRBJ1-2, with no clear D. The V gene's germline CDR1 is MGHRA and CDR2 YSYEKL. The CDR3 length is 13 residues. V was clipped by 1 base and J by 7 bases, with 10 bases between them.

This clonotype was counted many times. The rearrangement uses TRBV7-2 and TRBJ2-7; 8 bases are shared with TRBD1. V was pared by 1 base and J by 6 bases, with 8 bases of the junction left unmatched. Looked up from germline, CDR1 is SGHTA and CDR2 is FQGNSA. The CDR3 loop spans 15 amino acids. The CDR3 is CASSLVSDRVLEQYF. The CDR3 region has the DNA TGTGCCAGCAGCTTAGTGTCGGACAGGGTGCTCGAGCAGTACTTC.

The chain recombines TRBV3-1 with TRBJ1-4; D is ambiguous. The CDR3 contains 15 residues. Deletions cut 4 bases from V and 7 bases from J, with 16 bases between. Germline V gene sequence: CDR1 LGHDT, CDR2 YNNKEL (reference sequence). Here the CDR3 reads CASSLSSGKIEKLFF. CDR3 nucleotide sequence: TGTGCCAGCAGCCTCAGTTCCGGCAAGATTGAAAAACTGTTTTTT. The whole variable domain, filled in from reference TRBV3-1 and TRBJ1-4, reads DTAVSQTPKYLVTQMGNDKSIKCEQNLGHDTMYWYKQDSKKFLKIMFSYNNKELIINETVPNRFSPKSPDKAHLNLHINSLELGDSAVYFCASSLSSGKIEKLFFGSGTQLSVL.

This clonotype was picked up a small number of times. The V and J genes are TRBV20-1 and TRBJ2-1; maybe TRBD2 (6 bases). Deletions cut 0 bases from V and 10 bases from J, with 13 bases between. The germline V gene has CDR1 DFQATT and CDR2 SNEGSKA (reference sequence). The CDR3 has 13 amino acids. CDR3 protein: CSAREYPGREQFF. CDR3 coding DNA: TGCAGTGCTAGAGAGTATCCTGGGAGGGAGCAGTTCTTC.

The J gene is TRBJ1-5, the V gene TRBV15; 9 nucleotides agree with TRBD1. There are 14 residues in the CDR3. The germline CDR1 and CDR2 sequences are LNHNV and YYDKDF (reference sequence). The J segment lost 7 bases and the V segment lost 5 bases, leaving 6 bases of the junction unmatched. CDR3 loop: CATSRQGVHQPQHF. The CDR3 DNA reads TGTGCCACCAGCCGACAGGGGGTCCACCAGCCCCAGCATTTT.

This clonotype came up a few times. This sequence joins TRBV12-3 or TRBV12-4 and TRBJ2-2, with D tentatively TRBD1 or TRBD2 (6 bases each). Trimming cost V 6 bases and J 5 bases, with 19 bases left between them. This CDR3 is 16 amino acids long. The CDR3 reads CASSHPMGGRTGELFF. CDR3 nucleotides: TGTGCCAGCAGCCACCCTATGGGGGGCCGAACCGGGGAGCTGTTTTTT.